This is a list of T cell receptor beta chains from one sample in a study of T-cell reconstitution after alpha-beta-depleted transplantation in children. TCRdb re-analysed the PCR reads in MiXCR, keeping a single row per CDR3 protein. The repertoire consists of about 400,000 distinct CDR3 sequences, with about 14% occurring once and the leading ten covering 4% to 5.5%. The source was PBMCs, collected from the stem cell graft. These receptors originate from a human donor who donated a stem cell graft to a child with Fanconi anemia. Each CDR3 is given with its conserved first and last residue. Fields, in order: D gene, clone size, J gene, V gene, CDR3 length, CDR3 protein, CDR3 DNA. A D gene is named only where the DNA matches it firmly. Some rows mark clone size as missing; the rest say once, few, many or name a class of expanded clone.

d_gene: .; abundance: few; j_gene: TRBJ1-1; v_gene: TRBV19; len: 13; CDR3aa: CASIGQVNTEAFF; CDR3nt: TGTGCCAGTATCGGGCAGGTTAACACTGAAGCTTTCTTT
d_gene: .; abundance: many; j_gene: TRBJ1-1; v_gene: TRBV15; len: 13; CDR3aa: CATSRDGGAKAFF; CDR3nt: TGTGCCACCAGCAGAGATGGGGGGGCTAAAGCTTTCTTT
d_gene: .; abundance: .; j_gene: TRBJ2-7; v_gene: TRBV11-1; len: 14; CDR3aa: CASPSFRVGDEQYF; CDR3nt: TGTGCCTCGCCTAGCTTCAGGGTTGGGGACGAGCAGTACTTC
d_gene: .; abundance: few; j_gene: TRBJ1-1; v_gene: TRBV14; len: 14; CDR3aa: CASSPSVFDPEAFF; CDR3nt: TGTGCCAGCAGCCCTAGTGTCTTTGACCCTGAAGCTTTCTTT
d_gene: TRBD1; abundance: .; j_gene: TRBJ2-2; v_gene: TRBV5-1; len: 16; CDR3aa: CASSFRQGPNTGELFF; CDR3nt: TGCGCCAGCAGCTTCCGACAGGGCCCGAACACCGGGGAGCTGTTTTTT
d_gene: .; abundance: many; j_gene: TRBJ2-5; v_gene: TRBV25-1; len: 14; CDR3aa: CASSELGQEGTQYF; CDR3nt: TGTGCCAGCAGTGAGCTGGGACAAGAAGGGACCCAGTACTTC
d_gene: TRBD1; abundance: .; j_gene: TRBJ2-7; v_gene: TRBV7-9; len: 14; CDR3aa: CASSFSQGSSEQYF; CDR3nt: TGTGCCAGCAGCTTTTCACAGGGGTCGTCCGAGCAGTACTTC
d_gene: .; abundance: .; j_gene: TRBJ1-1; v_gene: TRBV30; len: 15; CDR3aa: CAWRDVPGMNTEAFF; CDR3nt: TGTGCCTGGCGGGACGTCCCGGGCATGAACACTGAAGCTTTCTTT
d_gene: .; abundance: many; j_gene: TRBJ2-3; v_gene: TRBV12-3/TRBV12-4; len: 13; CDR3aa: CASSLNYGDTQYF; CDR3nt: TGTGCCAGCAGCCTGAACTACGGAGATACGCAGTATTTT
d_gene: .; abundance: many; j_gene: TRBJ1-4; v_gene: TRBV7-9; len: 15; CDR3aa: CASSLDGGLDEKLFF; CDR3nt: TGTGCCAGCAGCCTTGACGGGGGTCTGGATGAAAAACTGTTTTTT
d_gene: .; abundance: .; j_gene: TRBJ2-6; v_gene: TRBV7-8; len: 14; CDR3aa: CASSPPRGANVLTF; CDR3nt: TGTGCCAGCAGCCCACCGAGGGGGGCCAACGTCCTGACTTTC
d_gene: TRBD1; abundance: .; j_gene: TRBJ2-5; v_gene: TRBV5-1; len: 15; CDR3aa: CASSSLPGQGETQYF; CDR3nt: TGCGCCAGCAGCTCTTTACCGGGACAGGGAGAGACCCAGTACTTC
d_gene: TRBD1; abundance: many; j_gene: TRBJ1-1; v_gene: TRBV5-1; len: 14; CDR3aa: CASSLRTGGTEAFF; CDR3nt: TGCGCCAGCAGCTTGAGGACAGGGGGCACTGAAGCTTTCTTT
d_gene: .; abundance: few; j_gene: TRBJ1-1; v_gene: TRBV7-8; len: 11; CDR3aa: CASSSLIEAFF; CDR3nt: TGTGCCAGCAGCTCCCTAATTGAAGCTTTCTTT
d_gene: TRBD2; abundance: many; j_gene: TRBJ2-3; v_gene: TRBV29-1; len: 15; CDR3aa: CSVPGTSGATDTQYF; CDR3nt: TGCAGCGTCCCCGGGACTAGCGGGGCCACAGATACGCAGTATTTT
d_gene: .; abundance: few; j_gene: TRBJ2-7; v_gene: TRBV14; len: 13; CDR3aa: CASSRDLLGEQYF; CDR3nt: TGTGCCAGCAGCCGGGACCTTTTAGGAGAGCAGTACTTC